Listed below are T cell receptor beta chains from one sample, sequenced in a study of blood T cell repertoires in COVID-19. Sequencing used immunoSEQ multiplex PCR; TCRdb keeps in-frame clones, though not all of them. The table records around 500,000 clones, roughly 88% of them present only once. The sample consisted of PBMCs or T cells enriched from blood (not recorded which). These receptors were collected from a woman in her 40s who had recovered from COVID-19. CDR3s include the opening cysteine and the closing phenylalanine or tryptophan. D genes are given only for firm matches.

J | V | length | D | CDR3
TRBJ2-6 | TRBV3-1/TRBV3-2 | 16 | - | CASSSTIYSGANVLTF
TRBJ2-2 | TRBV9 | 18 | TRBD2 | CASSRGLAGGVNTGELFF
TRBJ2-6 | TRBV7-2 | 18 | - | CASSLVGPGGAGANVLTF
TRBJ2-2 | TRBV6-2/TRBV6-3 | 15 | - | CASSYSVSGTGELFF
TRBJ1-3 | TRBV18 | 17 | - | CASSRVAGPSSGNTIYF
TRBJ2-1 | TRBV11-3 | 15 | TRBD2 | CASSVTSGRYNEQFF
TRBJ1-3 | TRBV25-1 | 13 | TRBD1 | CASMDRVSTTIYF
TRBJ1-4 | TRBV7-9 | 17 | TRBD1 | CASADILDRGLGEKLFF
TRBJ2-7 | TRBV10-3 | 18 | TRBD1 | CAISESNRGHSAGNEQYF
TRBJ2-2 | TRBV6-5 | 12 | - | CASSYPGGELFF
TRBJ2-3 | TRBV7-9 | 15 | - | CASSFLAASTDTQYF
TRBJ2-5 | TRBV30 | 15 | TRBD1 | CAWSLAGGYAETQYF
TRBJ1-2 | TRBV2 | 12 | - | CASTYGGDGYTF
TRBJ1-3 | TRBV10-3 | 14 | - | CAISESPSGNTIYF
TRBJ2-5 | TRBV7-6 | 14 | TRBD1 | CASSSLTRGETQYF
TRBJ2-1 | TRBV11-2 | 14 | - | CASSLAGQFNEQFF
TRBJ1-3 | TRBV11-3 | 15 | TRBD1 | CASSEGGHSGNTIYF
TRBJ2-7 | TRBV5-1 | 16 | TRBD1 | CASRQGTGGIIYEQYF
TRBJ1-1 | TRBV5-6 | 14 | - | CASTLRGGNTEAFF
TRBJ2-7 | TRBV10-3 | 17 | TRBD1 | CAISGGGDRGRIYEQYF
TRBJ1-2 | TRBV7-2 | 13 | TRBD1 | CASSLIQGNGYTF
TRBJ2-7 | TRBV24-1 | 15 | TRBD1 | CATSPGQGRSYEQYF
TRBJ2-7 | TRBV7-8 | 18 | TRBD2 | CASSLGGRRLAEVYEQYF
TRBJ1-1 | TRBV14 | 16 | TRBD1 | CASSQALGTGSTEAFF
TRBJ1-5 | TRBV25-1 | 15 | - | CASSDGGGSNQPQHF
TRBJ1-1 | TRBV27 | 20 | TRBD1 | CASSLSFSPGQGSMNTEAFF